The text below deals with one T cell receptor beta chain. The sample belongs to a study of shared clonotypes between healthy human individuals. Study information: Each donor contributed plates that comprised three CD4 naive, three CD4 memory, two CD8 naive and one CD8 memory.

Repertoires were generated with immunoSEQ multiplex PCR, while TCRdb's copy carries only in-frame clones and drops some. The profile shows roughly 2.5 million clones, approximately 92% of them singletons. Sequencing input: naive CD4+ T cells sorted from blood. As to subset: CD45RA+ positively selected. The TCR was taken from a man aged 18 to 29 in good health.

CDR3 DNA sequence: TGTGCCAGCAGCCCCTCGTACGGAGAGACCCAGTACTTC. It encodes CASSPSYGETQYF. The chain recombines TRBV7-2 with TRBJ2-5; D not certain. The CDR3 length is 13 residues. The V end lost 5 bases, the J end lost 4 bases, and 11 bases lay between the germline ends. From germline, CDR1 is SGHTA and CDR2 FQGNSA. Full variable domain (rest looked up from reference TRBV7-2 and TRBJ2-5): GAGVSQSPSNKVTEKGKDVELRCDPISGHTALYWYRQSLGQGLEFLIYFQGNSAPDKSGLPSDRFSAERTGGSVSTLTIQRTQQEDSAVYLCASSPSYGETQYFGPGTRLLVL.